Below, one T cell receptor (beta chain) is given with its context. Its binding antigen is unknown. No base quality information exists; no much larger clone differs at one position. The sample comes from a study of OX40 agonist ivuxolimab in advanced cancers. Regarding the study in general: The costimulatory receptor OX40 (CD134) was targeted by ivuxolimab, a fully human IgG2 agonistic monoclonal antibody. The paper describes the monotherapy dose-escalation part (N = 52 patients) of the phase I trial of ivuxolimab. Intravenous ivuxolimab was administered to patients every 2 weeks at six dose levels: 0.01, 0.1, 0.3, 1.5, 3 and 10 mg/kg. In the dose-escalation cohort, around four fifths of patients were male, and the mean age was 60 years with a range of about 20 to 79. Partial responses occurred in three dose-escalation patients: two with cutaneous melanoma and one with hepatocellular carcinoma. The purpose of peripheral TCRbeta sequencing was to test whether ivuxolimab changed TCR sequence diversity and led to clonal T-cell expansion. Of the roughly 51 dose-escalation patients, hepatocellular carcinoma was present in approximately 20, melanoma in some 15, renal cell carcinoma in 9 and head and neck cancer in 9. Prior anti-PD-1, anti-PD-L1 or anti-CTLA-4 therapy was permitted, and 35% to 40% of dose-escalation patients had received checkpoint inhibitors.

Patients with a history of autoimmune disease or receiving systemic immunosuppression were excluded from the trial. Peripheral blood for TCR sequencing was collected from all dose cohorts at baseline, on cycle 4 day 1, and on cycle 7 day 1. The samples were taken from a phase I, first-in-human, multicenter, open-label dose-escalation trial of ivuxolimab. Adults with locally advanced or metastatic head and neck squamous cell, hepatocellular, melanoma or renal cell carcinoma were enrolled in the trial. CD4+ and CD8+ T cells were sorted separately from peripheral blood before TCR sequencing. Overall results and qualifications from the work: At doses from 0.1 to 3.0 mg/kg, clonal expansion was seen in both CD4+ and CD8+ blood T cells between baseline and week 6. The antigen specificity of the clonally expanded peripheral T cells was not determined. In the 0.1-3.0 mg/kg groups, partial responders were among the patients with the lowest normalized peripheral clonal expansion, particularly in CD8+ T cells. After ivuxolimab, more expanded clones were found on average in CD8+ T cells than in CD4+ T cells. Low levels of normalized T-cell clonal expansion were also seen in some nonresponding patients.

The germline V and J ends show losses of 5 bases and 2 bases respectively, and no gene match explains 3 bases of the junction. Reading from cysteine to phenylalanine, the CDR3 counts 14 amino acids. The entry retains the CDR3 DNA only, 42 bases that are in frame from base 1. The germline V gene (reference sequence) provides CDR1 WNHNN and CDR2 SYGVQD. Genomic DNA was extracted from sorted cells for sequencing of the TCRbeta CDR3 region. The immunoSEQ Assay was used to sequence the TCRbeta CDR3 regions. Held by TCRdb, this immuneACCESS table contains in-frame sequences only and omits some clones. Under half of the omission traces to an unresolved V gene where checked; the cause of the rest is unknown. The table for this sample lists roughly 53,000 clones; almost 85% of them were counted only once. The top ten constitute around 4.6% of the sample.

The receptor's source is an adult with an advanced solid tumor such as melanoma, head and neck, liver or kidney cancer. The chain joins TRBV10-1 to TRBJ2-7; the central 10 bases match TRBD2. The material was CD4+ or CD8+ T cells sorted from blood, obtained in a trial of the OX40 agonist ivuxolimab. The nucleotide sequence is given as TGCGCCAGCAGTCCGCTAGCGGGAGCCTACGAGCAGTACTTC. It is translated as CASSPLAGAYEQYF.